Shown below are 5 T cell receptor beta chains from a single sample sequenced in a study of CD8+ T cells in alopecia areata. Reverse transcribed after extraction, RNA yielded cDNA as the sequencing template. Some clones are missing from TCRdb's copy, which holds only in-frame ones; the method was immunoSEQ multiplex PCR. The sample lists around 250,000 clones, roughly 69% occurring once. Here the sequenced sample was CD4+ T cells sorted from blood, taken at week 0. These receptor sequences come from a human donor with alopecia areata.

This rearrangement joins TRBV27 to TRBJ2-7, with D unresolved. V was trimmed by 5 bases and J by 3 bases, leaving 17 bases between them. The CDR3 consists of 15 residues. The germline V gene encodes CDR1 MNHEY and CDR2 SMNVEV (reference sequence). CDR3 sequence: CASSTHRAIFYEQYF. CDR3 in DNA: TGTGCCAGCAGTACCCACCGGGCCATCTTCTACGAGCAGTACTTC.

In DNA form, the CDR3 reads TGCGCCAGCAGCTTGGATAGGGAAGGCTACACCTTC. Amino acids: CASSLDREGYTF. V usage is TRBV5-1 and J usage is TRBJ1-2; no definite D call. Trimming shortened V by 0 bases and J by 8 bases, and 8 bases separated the two germline ends. This CDR3 contains 12 residues. The germline gives CDR1 SGHRS, CDR2 YFSETQ.

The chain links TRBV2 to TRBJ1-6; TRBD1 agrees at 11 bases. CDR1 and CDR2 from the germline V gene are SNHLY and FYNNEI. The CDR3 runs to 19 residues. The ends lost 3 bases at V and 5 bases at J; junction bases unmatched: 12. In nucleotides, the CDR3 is TGTGCCAGCAGTGAGGCCGGGACAGGGGGTTTAGGAGATAATTCACCCCTCCACTTT. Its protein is CASSEAGTGGLGDNSPLHF.

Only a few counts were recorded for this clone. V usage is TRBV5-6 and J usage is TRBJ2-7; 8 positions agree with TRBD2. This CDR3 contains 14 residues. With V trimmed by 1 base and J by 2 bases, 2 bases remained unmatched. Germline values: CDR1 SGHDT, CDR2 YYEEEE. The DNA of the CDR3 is TGTGCCAGCAGCTTGCCAGCGGGGGCCTACGAGCAGTACTTC. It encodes CASSLPAGAYEQYF.

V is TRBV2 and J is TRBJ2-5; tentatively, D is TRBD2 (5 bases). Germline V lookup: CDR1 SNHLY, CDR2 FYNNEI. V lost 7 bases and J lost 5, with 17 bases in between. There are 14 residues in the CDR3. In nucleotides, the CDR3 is TGTGCCAGCATGCGGGCACCTCAGTGGGAGACCCAGTACTTC. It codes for CASMRAPQWETQYF.